A single count supports the clone carrying this TCR beta chain. Original processing notes: Counts of nucleated cells, estimated from reference gene primer amplification, were obtained. Clones were sequenced by immunoSEQ multiplex PCR, and TCRdb holds only the in-frame ones, with some missing. D and trimming were read from the DNA, whereas the V and J calls and clone size are those reported in that table. The table lists hundreds of thousands of clones, about 87% of them singletons. The sample is drawn from a study of blood T cell repertoires in COVID-19. In the study overall: COVID-19 samples, acute and convalescent, were from the United States, Italy and Spain. From T cells, B-cell-depleted T cells, or PBMCs came the material, which was cDNA or gDNA.

The V gene lost 4 bases and the J gene lost 5 bases, with 7 bases spanning the gap. The germline CDR1 and CDR2 sequences are MNHEY and SVGEGT. This CDR3 has 12 residues. The V and J genes are TRBV6-2 or TRBV6-3 and TRBJ2-3; D unresolved. This TCR came from a human donor in a cohort sampled during active COVID-19. The sequenced sample consisted of peripheral blood. CDR3 residues: CASSSVGDTQYF. DNA for the CDR3: TGTGCCAGCAGTTCGGTTGGAGATACGCAGTATTTT.